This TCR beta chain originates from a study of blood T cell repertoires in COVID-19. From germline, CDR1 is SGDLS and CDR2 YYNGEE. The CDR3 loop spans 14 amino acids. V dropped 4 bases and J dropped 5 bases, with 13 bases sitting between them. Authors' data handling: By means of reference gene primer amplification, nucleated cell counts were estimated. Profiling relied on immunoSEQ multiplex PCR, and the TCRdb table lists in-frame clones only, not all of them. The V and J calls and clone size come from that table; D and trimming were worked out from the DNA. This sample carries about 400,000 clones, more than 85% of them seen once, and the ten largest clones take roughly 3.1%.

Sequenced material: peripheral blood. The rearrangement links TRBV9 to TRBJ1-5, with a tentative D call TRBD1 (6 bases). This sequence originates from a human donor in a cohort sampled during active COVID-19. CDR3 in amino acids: CASSPRTADQPQHF. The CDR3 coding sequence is TGTGCCAGCAGCCCACGGACAGCGGATCAGCCCCAGCATTTT.